These T cell receptor beta chains were read from a single sample in a study of shared clonotypes between healthy human individuals. The protocol was immunoSEQ multiplex PCR, while the TCRdb copy is restricted to in-frame clones and leaves out a portion. The sample has roughly 490,000 clones; about 79% are singletons. The sample was PBMCs. Every receptor here comes from a woman aged 40 to 49 in good health. Some clones in this sample may be carry-over from other donors' samples. Both conserved end residues are part of each CDR3. The order of the fields is J gene, D gene, clone size, V gene, CDR3 protein, CDR3 DNA. D genes are given only for firm matches. For some rows the clone size is stated as once, few or many, or as a class when expanded; others skip it.

TRBJ1-2 | . | . | TRBV12-5 | CASGLGQDGGYTF | TGTGCTAGTGGTTTGGGACAGGATGGTGGCTACACCTTC
TRBJ2-2 | TRBD1 | . | TRBV4-1 | CASSATGPMGTGELFF | TGCGCCAGCAGCGCGACAGGGCCCATGGGCACCGGGGAGCTGTTTTTT
TRBJ2-7 | . | . | TRBV7-9 | CASSLGQGRGEQYF | TGTGCCAGCAGCTTAGGGCAGGGGAGGGGCGAGCAGTACTTC
TRBJ1-2 | TRBD1 | . | TRBV5-4 | CASSPGQQIGYGYTF | TGTGCCAGCAGCCCGGGACAGCAGATAGGCTATGGCTACACCTTC
TRBJ2-3 | . | once | TRBV6-5 | CASSYQPSTYTDTQYF | TGTGCCAGCAGTTACCAGCCGTCGACTTACACAGATACGCAGTATTTT
TRBJ2-2 | TRBD2 | . | TRBV19 | CASSIGRLDTGELFF | TGTGCCAGTAGTATCGGGAGGTTGGACACCGGGGAGCTGTTTTTT
TRBJ2-5 | TRBD2 | once | TRBV2 | CASSALAGGFETQYF | TGTGCCAGCAGTGCCCTAGCGGGAGGGTTCGAGACCCAGTACTTC
TRBJ2-7 | . | many | TRBV30 | CAWSVGQGGPYEQYF | TGTGCCTGGAGTGTAGGGCAGGGGGGACCCTACGAGCAGTACTTC
TRBJ2-7 | TRBD2 | . | TRBV28 | CASSSRSGTTSYEQYF | TGTGCCAGCAGTTCACGTAGTGGGACTACGTCCTACGAGCAGTACTTC
TRBJ2-2 | . | . | TRBV25-1 | CASRRGGGANTGELFF | TGTGCCAGCAGGAGGGGCGGGGGCGCGAACACCGGGGAGCTGTTTTTT
TRBJ1-2 | . | few | TRBV28 | CASSNRDGYTF | TGTGCCAGCAGTAACAGGGACGGCTACACCTTC
TRBJ2-2 | . | . | TRBV2 | CASSELEGGELFF | TGTGCCAGCAGTGAACTAGAAGGCGGGGAGCTGTTTTTT
TRBJ1-4 | TRBD1 | . | TRBV7-3 | CASSLSGGQGGEKLFF | TGTGCCAGCAGCTTAAGCGGAGGACAGGGAGGAGAAAAACTGTTTTTT
TRBJ1-3 | . | . | TRBV18 | CASSPGADGNTIYF | TGTGCCAGCTCACCAGGGGCAGATGGAAACACCATATATTTT
TRBJ1-2 | . | . | TRBV6-6 | CASSSPRYGYTF | TGTGCCAGCAGCTCCCCTCGCTATGGCTACACCTTC